Listed here are 21 T cell receptor beta chains from one sample, sequenced in a study of blood T cells in healthy people across ages. For the second PCR, which ran for 7 to 11 cycles, a sample-barcoded 5' primer and a J-beta primer mix were used. One entry per CDR3 protein results from TCRdb running MiXCR on the 5' RACE reads. Seen here are about a million distinct CDR3 sequences, 30% to 40% observed once, and the top ten hold around 14%. Sequencing was carried out using blood. These receptors were collected from a man aged 18 to 29 in good health.

This clonotype showed up just a few times. The genes are TRBV10-3 and TRBJ1-2; TRBD1 is a possible D gene (5 bases). V lost 0 bases and J 2 bases, leaving 10 bases between the germline ends. The CDR3 consists of 15 residues. CDR1 is ENHRY, CDR2 SYGVKD, per germline. CDR3: CAISESPGWNYGYTF. The DNA of the CDR3 is TGTGCCATCAGTGAGTCGCCAGGGTGGAACTATGGCTACACCTTC.

The chain is built from TRBV20-1 and TRBJ2-7, with a tentative D call TRBD1 (5 bases). V lost 3 bases, J lost 7 bases, and 10 bases lay in between. CDR1 and CDR2 from the germline V gene are DFQATT and SNEGSKA (reference sequence). This CDR3 contains 11 residues. CDR3 protein: CSASIAGEQYF. The CDR3 coding sequence is TGCAGTGCTAGTATTGCAGGGGAGCAGTACTTC.

This rearrangement joins TRBV25-1 to TRBJ2-1, with D uncertain. In germline, CDR1 is MGHDK, CDR2 SYGVNS. Trimming stripped 5 bases from V and 0 bases from J, with 8 bases between. The CDR3 consists of 14 residues. The CDR3: CASSRSPSYNEQFF. CDR3 nucleotide sequence: TGTGCCAGCAGTCGGTCCCCCTCCTACAATGAGCAGTTCTTC.

V usage is TRBV24-1 and J usage is TRBJ1-5, with D possibly TRBD1 on 5 matching bases. The CDR3 extends over 14 amino acids. The germline V gene encodes CDR1 KGHDR and CDR2 SFDVKD. V lost 6 bases and J 3 bases, leaving 11 bases between the germline ends. CDR3 nucleotide sequence: TGTGCCACCAGTCCGGGAGGGGACAATCAGCCCCAGCATTTT. Translating gives CATSPGGDNQPQHF.

The chain employs TRBV28 and TRBJ2-7; D is perhaps TRBD2 (5 bases). V was shortened by 6 bases and J by 0 bases, with 15 bases between the two germline ends. The CDR3 runs to 15 residues. Germline CDR1 reads MDHEN; CDR2 reads SYDVKM. CDR3 region: CASRQSRGSSYEQYF. CDR3 in DNA: TGTGCCAGCAGACAATCCCGGGGAAGCTCCTACGAGCAGTACTTC.

This clonotype was counted between two and nine times. This rearrangement joins TRBV3-1 to TRBJ2-2; unclear D gene. CDR3 length: 15 amino acids. The germline gives CDR1 LGHDT, CDR2 YNNKEL (reference sequence). Deletions cut 5 bases from V and 4 bases from J, with 14 bases between. The CDR3 loop reads CASSVSGLSTGELFF. CDR3 coding DNA: TGTGCCAGCAGCGTCAGTGGGTTAAGCACCGGGGAGCTGTTTTTT.

The V call is TRBV5-1, the J call TRBJ2-5; the D gene is possibly TRBD1 (7 bases). V was clipped by 0 bases and J by 3 bases, with 12 bases between them. This CDR3 is 15 amino acids long. CDR1 and CDR2 from the germline V gene are SGHRS and YFSETQ. For the CDR3, the DNA is TGCGCCAGCAGCTTGGATCGCAGGGGGGAAGAGACCCAGTACTTC. Its translation is CASSLDRRGEETQYF.

This clonotype was detected only a few times. This chain joins TRBV4-3 and TRBJ2-7; 7 bases match TRBD2. The V segment lost 0 bases and the J segment 6 bases; nucleotides outside the gene matches: 11. This CDR3 has 16 residues. The germline CDR1 and CDR2 sequences are LGHNA and YSLEER. CDR3 DNA: TGCGCCAGCAGCCAAGATGGGATGGGGAGGGATGTCGAGCAGTACTTC. This translates into CASSQDGMGRDVEQYF.

This rearrangement joins TRBV29-1 to TRBJ2-5, with D perhaps matching TRBD2 (7 bases). Germline V CDR1 and CDR2: SQVTM, ANQGSEA. Trimming shortened V by 5 bases and J by 7 bases, and 14 bases separated the two germline ends. This CDR3 spans 12 amino acids. CDR3 protein: CSVFGQRGTQYF. CDR3 nucleotide sequence: TGCAGCGTTTTCGGACAGCGGGGGACCCAGTACTTC.

Here the CDR3 reads CASSSGVYRGAQYF. The CDR3 DNA reads TGTGCCAGCAGTTCAGGAGTTTACAGGGGTGCGCAGTATTTT. The rearrangement joins TRBV27 to TRBJ2-3; 7 nucleotides match TRBD1. The J segment lost 10 bases and the V segment lost 4 bases, leaving 11 bases of the junction unmatched. CDR3 length: 14 amino acids. Germline V gene sequence: CDR1 MNHEY, CDR2 SMNVEV (reference sequence).

The chain combines TRBV3-1 with TRBJ2-4; 7 bases are a match to TRBD2. The DNA end favors TRBJ2-7, so the J call may be wrong. Looked up from germline, CDR1 is LGHDT and CDR2 is YNNKEL (reference sequence). The CDR3 contains 16 residues. CDR3 coding DNA: TGTGCCAGCAGCCAAGATGGCGGGAGCGCTCCCTACGAGCAGTACTTC. It encodes CASSQDGGSAPYEQYF.

The chain recombines TRBV4-2 with TRBJ1-5, with D perhaps TRBD1 (6 bases). The CDR3 has 15 residues. V shed 1 base and J shed 5 bases, with 12 bases lying between them. Germline CDR1 is LGHNA and CDR2 is YNFKEQ. The CDR3 region is CASSQVRGEDQPQHF. For the CDR3, the DNA is TGTGCCAGCAGCCAAGTCAGGGGTGAGGATCAGCCCCAGCATTTT.

The V call is TRBV4-1, the J call TRBJ1-2; 9 nucleotides agree with TRBD1. J was trimmed by 3 bases and V by 1 base; bases with no gene match: 9. CDR1 and CDR2 from the germline V gene are MGHRA and YSYEKL. The CDR3 is made up of 17 amino acids. In DNA, the CDR3 is TGCGCCAGCAGCCAAGGAAGGGGACAGGGCTCGGACTATGGCTACACCTTC. It specifies CASSQGRGQGSDYGYTF.

This CDR3 is CASSLVGYGQETQYF. CDR3 coding DNA: TGTGCCAGCAGCTTAGTGGGCTACGGCCAAGAGACCCAGTACTTC. The chain links TRBV11-3 to TRBJ2-5; D not certain. Germline assignment: CDR1 SGHNT and CDR2 YENEEA. CDR3 size: 15 residues. Trimming took 1 base from V and 1 from J, leaving 10 bases between them.

The chain combines TRBV7-9 with TRBJ1-1; no clear D gene. V lost 5 bases to trimming and J lost 2 bases, with 9 bases between them. The CDR3 is 13 amino acids. CDR1 and CDR2 from the germline V gene are SEHNR and FQNEAQ (reference sequence). CDR3 protein: CASSPMINTEAFF. The DNA for the CDR3 is TGTGCCAGCAGCCCCATGATAAACACTGAAGCTTTCTTT.

Only a few counts were recorded for this clonotype. The V call is TRBV7-2, the J call TRBJ2-3; 9 positions agree with TRBD2. Trimming took 4 bases from V and 4 from J; bases not matched to a gene: 12. CDR1 is SGHTA and CDR2 is FQGNSA in the germline V gene. The CDR3 is made up of 17 amino acids. The CDR3 sequence: CASSSAPQRGVADTQYF. The CDR3 DNA follows: TGTGCCAGCAGCTCAGCGCCCCAGCGGGGGGTCGCAGATACGCAGTATTTT.

The chain employs TRBV6-2 or TRBV6-3 and TRBJ1-1; no clear D gene. Germline V lookup: CDR1 MNHEY, CDR2 SVGEGT. The CDR3 consists of 14 residues. The ends were cut back, 6 bases at V and 5 bases at J, with 16 bases in the middle. The CDR3 DNA reads as TGTGCCAGCAGGGTGACACAGCTGATGACTGAAGCTTTCTTT. This codes for CASRVTQLMTEAFF.

This clonotype has only a few counts. V usage is TRBV20-1 and J usage is TRBJ1-1; perhaps TRBD1 as D (6 bases). Germline values: CDR1 DFQATT, CDR2 SNEGSKA (reference sequence). This CDR3 contains 12 residues. V lost 7 bases and J lost 1, with 10 bases in between. CDR3 nucleotides: TGCAGTGGGGGGCAGACGAACACTGAAGCTTTCTTT. As protein: CSGGQTNTEAFF.

Only a few counts were recorded for this clonotype. The J gene is TRBJ1-4, the V gene TRBV6-1, with TRBD1 matching 8 bases. Germline CDR1 and CDR2: MNHNS and SASEGT. This CDR3 has 15 residues. With V trimmed by 3 bases and J by 5 bases, 5 bases remained unmatched. The CDR3 sequence is CASSDSTGVNEKLFF. The CDR3, as DNA: TGTGCCAGCAGTGACTCGACAGGGGTGAATGAAAAACTGTTTTTT.

This chain links TRBV9 with TRBJ2-1; 11 positions match TRBD2. CDR1 and CDR2 from the germline V gene are SGDLS and YYNGEE. V trimming: 2 bases; J trimming: 5 bases; junction bases outside the gene matches: 3. The CDR3 is 15 residues long. For the CDR3, the DNA is TGTGCCAGCAGCGTTAGCGGGGGGGCTGACAATGAGCAGTTCTTC. Amino acids: CASSVSGGADNEQFF.

This clonotype has a count of ten or more. The chain joins TRBV6-2 or TRBV6-3 to TRBJ1-2; D uncertain. This CDR3 has 13 amino acids. Deletions cut 7 bases from V and 2 bases from J, with 11 bases between. Germline CDR1 is MNHEY and CDR2 is SVGEGT. CDR3 DNA sequence: TGTGCCAGCAAGGGAGAGGACAACTATGGCTACACCTTC. As protein: CASKGEDNYGYTF.